The present TCR beta chain was sequenced within a study of blood T cell repertoires in COVID-19. Original data processing: Amplification of reference gene primers was used by the study to estimate nucleated cell counts. Sequencing was performed with immunoSEQ multiplex PCR; in TCRdb, only in-frame clones are kept and a portion is missing. Clonal size and the V and J genes are those of that table, whereas D and trimming came from the DNA. The repertoire holds 100,000 to 150,000 clones, with 86% as singletons. CDR1 MDHEN and CDR2 SYDVKM come from the germline V gene. V gave up 2 bases and J gave up 8 bases, with 9 bases separating them. The length of the CDR3 is 12 residues.

The genes are TRBV28 and TRBJ1-2, with D perhaps TRBD1 (5 bases). The clonotype comes from a woman in her 70s with COVID-19, enrolled during active disease. The sample was peripheral blood. The CDR3 spells CASSLRQGGYTF. DNA of the CDR3: TGTGCCAGCAGTTTAAGGCAGGGAGGCTACACCTTC.